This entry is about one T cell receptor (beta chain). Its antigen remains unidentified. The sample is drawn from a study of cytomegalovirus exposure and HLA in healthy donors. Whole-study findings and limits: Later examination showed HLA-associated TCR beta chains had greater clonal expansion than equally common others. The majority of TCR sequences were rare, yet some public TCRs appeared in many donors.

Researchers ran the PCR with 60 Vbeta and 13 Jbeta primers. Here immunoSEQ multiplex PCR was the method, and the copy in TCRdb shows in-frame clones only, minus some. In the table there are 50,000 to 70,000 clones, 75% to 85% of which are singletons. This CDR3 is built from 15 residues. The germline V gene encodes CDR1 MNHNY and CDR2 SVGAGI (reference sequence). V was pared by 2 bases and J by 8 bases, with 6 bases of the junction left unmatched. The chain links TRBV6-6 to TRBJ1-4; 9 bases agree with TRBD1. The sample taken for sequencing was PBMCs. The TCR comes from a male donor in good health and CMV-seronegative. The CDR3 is CASSYRQGVREKLFF. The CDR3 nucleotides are TGTGCCAGCAGTTACCGACAGGGGGTAAGGGAAAAACTGTTTTTT.